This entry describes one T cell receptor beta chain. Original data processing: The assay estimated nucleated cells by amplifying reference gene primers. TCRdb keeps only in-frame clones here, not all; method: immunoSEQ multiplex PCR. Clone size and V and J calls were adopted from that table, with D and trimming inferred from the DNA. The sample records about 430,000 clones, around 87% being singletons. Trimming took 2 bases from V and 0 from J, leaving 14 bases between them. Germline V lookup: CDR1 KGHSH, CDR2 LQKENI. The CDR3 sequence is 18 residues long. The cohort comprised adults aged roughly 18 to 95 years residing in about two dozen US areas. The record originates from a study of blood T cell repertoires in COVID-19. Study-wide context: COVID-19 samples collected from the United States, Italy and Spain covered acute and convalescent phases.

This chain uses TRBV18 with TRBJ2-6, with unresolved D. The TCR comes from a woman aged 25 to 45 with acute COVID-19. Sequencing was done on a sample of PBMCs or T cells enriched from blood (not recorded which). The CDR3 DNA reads TGTGCCAGCTCACCAAGCCCAGGATTAGACTCTGGGGCCAACGTCCTGACTTTC. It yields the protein CASSPSPGLDSGANVLTF.